The 21 T cell receptor beta chains presented below share a single source sample, sequenced in a study of cytomegalovirus exposure and HLA in healthy donors. PCR amplification relied on 60 Vbeta primers (plus 13 Jbeta primers). Libraries were prepared by immunoSEQ multiplex PCR; TCRdb keeps only in-frame clonotypes and omits some of them. Of some 200,000 clones listed, around 86% were seen once; the top ten hold 6.5%. Sample: PBMCs. The source is a woman aged 50 to 65 in good health and CMV-seropositive.

This clone appeared a single time. The chain couples TRBV5-1 to TRBJ2-1, with 10 nucleotides matching TRBD2. The CDR3 length is 15 residues. Losses at the gene ends were 1 base for V and 2 bases for J; bases not matched to a gene: 0. CDR1 is SGHRS, CDR2 YFSETQ, per germline. The CDR3 loop reads CASSLTSGAYNEQFF. DNA of the CDR3: TGCGCCAGCAGCTTGACTAGCGGGGCCTACAATGAGCAGTTCTTC. Filled out from reference TRBV5-1 and TRBJ2-1, the complete variable domain reads KAGVTQTPRYLIKTRGQQVTLSCSPISGHRSVSWYQQTPGQGLQFLFEYFSETQRNKGNFPGRFSGRQFSNSRSEMNVSTLELGDSALYLCASSLTSGAYNEQFFGPGTRLTVL.

The chain combines TRBV19 with TRBJ2-1; no firm D call. The germline V and J ends were trimmed by 8 bases and 0 bases, with 5 bases remaining between them. Germline CDR1 is LNHDA and CDR2 is SQIVND (reference sequence). The CDR3 contains 12 residues. CDR3 sequence: CASRSSYNEQFF. The DNA for the CDR3 is TGTGCCAGTCGGAGCTCCTACAATGAGCAGTTCTTC.

The chain couples TRBV19 to TRBJ2-7; 9 bases agree with TRBD2. CDR1 is LNHDA, CDR2 SQIVND, per germline (reference sequence). This CDR3 is built from 16 residues. The ends lost 5 bases at V and 2 bases at J; junction bases unmatched: 10. The CDR3 spells CASSPKGLAQTYEQYF. CDR3 DNA: TGTGCCAGTAGTCCCAAAGGACTAGCGCAAACCTACGAGCAGTACTTC.

The V gene is TRBV6-5, the J gene TRBJ1-5; tentatively, D is TRBD1 (5 bases). This CDR3 contains 13 residues. CDR1 and CDR2 from the germline V gene are MNHEY and SVGAGI. V lost 5 bases, J lost 3 bases, and 8 bases lay in between. The CDR3 is CASSDSPNQPQHF. DNA of the CDR3: TGTGCCAGCAGTGACAGTCCCAATCAGCCCCAGCATTTT.

The V call is TRBV27, the J call TRBJ1-5; 7 bases agree with TRBD1. Per the germline V gene, CDR1 is MNHEY and CDR2 is SMNVEV (reference sequence). Germline trimming cut 4 bases from V and 4 bases from J; bases unmatched to any gene: 7. CDR3 length equals 15 residues. DNA for the CDR3: TGTGCCAGCAGTTCCTACAGGGGTCGGAATCAGCCCCAGCATTTT. This sequence encodes CASSSYRGRNQPQHF.

The chain carries TRBV5-6 and TRBJ2-5; unclear D gene. Trimming took 2 bases from V and 5 from J, leaving 13 bases between them. From germline, CDR1 is SGHDT and CDR2 YYEEEE. The CDR3 consists of 14 residues. The CDR3 spells CASSFVTSEETQYF. For the CDR3, the DNA is TGTGCCAGCAGCTTCGTGACCAGCGAGGAGACCCAGTACTTC.

V is TRBV6-5 and J is TRBJ1-5; 8 positions match TRBD1. Germline assignment: CDR1 MNHEY and CDR2 SVGAGI. Trimming took 5 bases from V and 1 from J; bases not matched to a gene: 4. This CDR3 is built from 15 residues. CDR3 protein: CASSLDRGSNQPQHF. DNA for the CDR3: TGTGCCAGCAGTCTTGACAGGGGAAGCAATCAGCCCCAGCATTTT.

The chain is built from TRBV15 and TRBJ1-6; D uncertain. V was clipped by 5 bases and J by 5 bases, with 10 bases between them. This CDR3 contains 14 residues. Germline CDR1 reads LNHNV; CDR2 reads YYDKDF (reference sequence). The CDR3 DNA reads as TGTGCCACCAGCGAGTACAGTGATAATTCACCCCTCCACTTT. It encodes CATSEYSDNSPLHF. Variable domain in full (rest from reference TRBV15 and TRBJ1-6): DAMVIQNPRYQVTQFGKPVTLSCSQTLNHNVMYWYQQKSSQAPKLLFHYYDKDFNNEADTPDNFQSRRPNTSFCFLDIRSPGLGDTAMYLCATSEYSDNSPLHFGNGTRLTVT.

The chain employs TRBV7-9 and TRBJ1-3, with unresolved D. V was cut by 1 base and J by 0 bases, with 10 bases left in between. Germline V CDR1 and CDR2: SEHNR, FQNEAQ (reference sequence). The CDR3 contains 16 residues. CDR3 DNA: TGTGCCAGCAGCTTAGGGGCAGGTCCCTCTGGAAACACCATATATTTT. Protein: CASSLGAGPSGNTIYF. The full variable domain, with the rest looked up from reference TRBV7-9 and TRBJ1-3, is DTGVSQNPRHKITKRGQNVTFRCDPISEHNRLYWYRQTLGQGPEFLTYFQNEAQLEKSRLLSDRFSAERPKGSFSTLEIQRTEQGDSAMYLCASSLGAGPSGNTIYFGEGSWLTVV.

The V call is TRBV10-1, the J call TRBJ1-1, with TRBD1 as a possible D gene (6 bases). CDR3 size: 12 residues. CDR1 is WNHNN, CDR2 SYGVQD, per germline (reference sequence). Trimming left V 6 bases short and J 4 bases short, with 9 bases between. CDR3 sequence: CASSTGSTEAFF. The CDR3 DNA follows: TGCGCCAGCAGCACAGGGAGCACTGAAGCTTTCTTT.

J is TRBJ2-3 and V is TRBV29-1; 12 nucleotides align to TRBD2. Germline-derived CDR1 and CDR2 are SQVTM and ANQGSEA. Unmatched junction bases numbered 7, after V lost 2 bases and J lost 1 base. The CDR3 extends over 17 amino acids. The CDR3 nucleotides are TGCAGCGTTGAACGGCTAGCGGGAGGGCCCGGCACAGATACGCAGTATTTT. This encodes CSVERLAGGPGTDTQYF.

There are a few counts of this clone. The V call is TRBV6-1, the J call TRBJ1-5, with 12 positions matching TRBD1. The ends lost 0 bases at V and 1 base at J; junction bases unmatched: 4. Per germline, CDR1 MNHNS and CDR2 SASEGT. The CDR3 extends over 18 amino acids. The CDR3 is CASSEAKGQGASNQPQHF. The CDR3 DNA follows: TGTGCCAGCAGTGAAGCGAAGGGACAGGGGGCCAGCAATCAGCCCCAGCATTTT.

This rearrangement joins TRBV10-3 to TRBJ2-7; 7 bases are a match to TRBD1. The CDR3 is 14 residues long. The J segment lost 2 bases and the V segment lost 0 bases, leaving 1 base of the junction unmatched. Germline CDR1 and CDR2: ENHRY and SYGVKD. CDR3 loop: CAISESQGPYEQYF. Here the CDR3 DNA reads TGTGCCATCAGTGAGTCACAGGGGCCCTACGAGCAGTACTTC.

The CDR3 DNA follows: TGTGCCAGCAGTTTAAGTCAGGGGATTCCGTCGACCACCGGGGAGCTGTTTTTT. This gives the protein CASSLSQGIPSTTGELFF. V usage is TRBV28 and J usage is TRBJ2-2, with a tentative D call TRBD1 (6 bases). V shed 2 bases and J shed 4 bases, with 20 bases lying between them. Germline V gives CDR1 MDHEN, CDR2 SYDVKM. The CDR3 runs 18 residues.

The sample holds one count of this clone. For the CDR3, the DNA is TGTGTCAGAAGCCTATCCCCGGGGACTCCTTCTCCGGGGCACACTGAAGCTTTCTTT. This gives the protein CVRSLSPGTPSPGHTEAFF. The J gene is TRBJ1-1, the V gene TRBV7-5. TRBV7-5 is a pseudogene. The CDR3 covers 19 residues.

The chain has TRBV21-1 and TRBJ2-2; TRBD2, the table's D call, was not compared with the DNA. TRBV21-1 is marked as a pseudogene. CDR3 length equals 18 residues. CDR3 region: CASTTGLAGGGFTGELFF. In DNA form, the CDR3 reads TGTGCCAGCACTACGGGACTAGCGGGAGGGGGGTTCACCGGGGAGCTGTTTTTT.

The chain carries TRBV10-2 and TRBJ2-5; no clear D gene. V was pared by 7 bases and J by 3 bases, with 9 bases between. Germline lookup yields CDR1 WSHSY and CDR2 SAAADI. The CDR3 length is 12 residues. This CDR3 is CASKNSKETQYF. The CDR3 region has the DNA TGCGCCAGCAAAAACTCGAAAGAGACCCAGTACTTC.

The chain uses TRBV6-7 and TRBJ2-2, with a tentative D call TRBD2 (6 bases). TRBV6-7 is an open reading frame, and its role is uncertain. CDR3 length equals 20 residues. V was pared by 2 bases and J by 3 bases, with 25 bases between. CDR3 bases: TGTGCCAGCAGTTACGGCAATAAGGTAGGGACTGGTTTTCACACCGGGGAGCTGTTTTTT. This translates into CASSYGNKVGTGFHTGELFF.

The genes are TRBV7-2 and TRBJ2-2, with 8 bases lining up with TRBD2. The CDR3 has 14 residues. Germline CDR1 and CDR2: SGHTA and FQGNSA. Trimming removed 4 bases from V and 8 bases from J; junction bases left unmatched: 6. CDR3 sequence (DNA): TGTGCCAGCAGCTACACTAGCGGAGGGGGGGAGCTGTTTTTT. Translated, it gives CASSYTSGGGELFF.

This clone was counted between two and nine times. The gene calls are TRBV29-1 and TRBJ2-7; tentatively, D is TRBD1 (6 bases). Trimming cost V 7 bases and J 2 bases, with 12 bases left between them. This CDR3 spans 12 amino acids. The germline gives CDR1 SQVTM, CDR2 ANQGSEA. The CDR3 reads CSATQGPYEQYF. In DNA form, the CDR3 reads TGCAGCGCTACACAGGGACCCTACGAGCAGTACTTC.

The CDR3: CASSPEVRGLSSTDTQYF. CDR3 bases: TGTGCCAGCTCCCCCGAGGTGCGGGGACTATCTAGCACAGATACGCAGTATTTT. The chain recombines TRBV18 with TRBJ2-3, with 7 positions matching TRBD2. The CDR3 runs 18 residues. With 6 bases clipped from V and 0 bases from J, the junction kept 15 bases outside the gene matches. CDR1 and CDR2 from the germline V gene are KGHSH and LQKENI.